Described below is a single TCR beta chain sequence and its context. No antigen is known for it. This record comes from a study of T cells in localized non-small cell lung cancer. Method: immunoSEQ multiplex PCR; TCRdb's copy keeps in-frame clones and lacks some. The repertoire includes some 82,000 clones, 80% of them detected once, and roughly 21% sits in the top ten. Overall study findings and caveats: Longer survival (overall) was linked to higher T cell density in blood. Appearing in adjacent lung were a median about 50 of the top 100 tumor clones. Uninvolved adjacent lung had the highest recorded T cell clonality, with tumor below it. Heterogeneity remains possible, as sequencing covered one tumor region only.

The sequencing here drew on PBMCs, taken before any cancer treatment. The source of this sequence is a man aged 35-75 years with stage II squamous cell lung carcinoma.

The CDR3 loop reads CASSWDREVEGYTF. In DNA, the CDR3 is TGTGCCAGCAGTTGGGACAGGGAGGTAGAGGGCTACACCTTC. The chain uses TRBV25-1 and TRBJ1-2; 9 bases are shared with TRBD1. Looked up from germline, CDR1 is MGHDK and CDR2 is SYGVNS. V dropped 5 bases and J dropped 8; count of bases not matched to a gene: 9. The CDR3 has 14 amino acids.